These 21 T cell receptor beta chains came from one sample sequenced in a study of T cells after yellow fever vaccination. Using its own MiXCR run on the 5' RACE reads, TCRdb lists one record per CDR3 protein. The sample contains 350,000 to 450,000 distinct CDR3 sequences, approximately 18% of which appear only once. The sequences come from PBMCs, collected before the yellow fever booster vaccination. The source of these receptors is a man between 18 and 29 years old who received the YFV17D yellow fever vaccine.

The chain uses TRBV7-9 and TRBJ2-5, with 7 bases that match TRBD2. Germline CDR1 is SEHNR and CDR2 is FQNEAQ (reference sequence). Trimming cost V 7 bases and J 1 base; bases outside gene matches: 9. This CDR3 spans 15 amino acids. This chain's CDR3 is CASNAGAGVQETQYF. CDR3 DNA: TGTGCCAGCAACGCTGGGGCGGGAGTCCAAGAGACCCAGTACTTC.

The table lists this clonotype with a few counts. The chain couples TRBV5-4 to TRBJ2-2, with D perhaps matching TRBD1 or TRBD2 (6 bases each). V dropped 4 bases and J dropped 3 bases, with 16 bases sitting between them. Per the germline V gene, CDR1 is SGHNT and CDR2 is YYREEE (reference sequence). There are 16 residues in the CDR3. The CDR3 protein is CASSPPRGADTGELFF. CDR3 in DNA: TGTGCCAGCAGCCCCCCTAGGGGGGCCGACACCGGGGAGCTGTTTTTT.

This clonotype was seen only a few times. The CDR3 DNA reads as TGTGCCAGCAGTTCTGGCAGGAACCACAATGAGCAGTTCTTC. Its protein product is CASSSGRNHNEQFF. The genes are TRBV6-2 or TRBV6-3 and TRBJ2-1; the D is unclear. Germline-derived CDR1 and CDR2 are MNHEY and SVGEGT. The CDR3 totals 14 residues. V lost 4 bases and J lost 5, with 12 bases in between.

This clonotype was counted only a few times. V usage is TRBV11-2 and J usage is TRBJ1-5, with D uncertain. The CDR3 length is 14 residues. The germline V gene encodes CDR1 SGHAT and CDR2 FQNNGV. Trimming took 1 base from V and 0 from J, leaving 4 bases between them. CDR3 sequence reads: CASSLVDSNQPQHF. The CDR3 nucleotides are TGTGCCAGCAGCTTAGTCGATAGCAATCAGCCCCAGCATTTT.

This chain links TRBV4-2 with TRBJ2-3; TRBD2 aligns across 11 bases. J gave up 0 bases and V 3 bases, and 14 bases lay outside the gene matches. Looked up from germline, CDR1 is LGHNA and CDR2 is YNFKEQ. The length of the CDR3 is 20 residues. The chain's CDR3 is CASSQGSSGGIKGSTDTQYF. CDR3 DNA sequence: TGTGCCAGCAGCCAGGGATCTAGCGGGGGGATTAAGGGGAGCACAGATACGCAGTATTTT.

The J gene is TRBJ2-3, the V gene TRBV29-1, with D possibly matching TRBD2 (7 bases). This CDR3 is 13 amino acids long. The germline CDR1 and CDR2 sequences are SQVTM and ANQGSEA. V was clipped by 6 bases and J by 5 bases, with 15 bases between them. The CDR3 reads CSVPGGAVDTQYF. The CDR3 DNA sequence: TGCAGCGTCCCGGGGGGCGCGGTAGATACGCAGTATTTT.

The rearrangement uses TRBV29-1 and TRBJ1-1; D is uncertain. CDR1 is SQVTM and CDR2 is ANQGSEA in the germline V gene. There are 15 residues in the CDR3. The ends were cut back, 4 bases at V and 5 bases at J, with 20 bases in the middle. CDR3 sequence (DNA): TGCAGCGTTGGCAACGAGGGAGGGATTCGGACTGAAGCTTTCTTT. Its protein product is CSVGNEGGIRTEAFF.

The CDR3 DNA is TGTGCCAGCAGGACAACTACAGGGGCCTACGAGCAGTACTTC. The encoded protein is CASRTTTGAYEQYF. The chain joins TRBV6-5 to TRBJ2-7; TRBD1 matches 7 bases. This CDR3 has 14 amino acids. CDR1 is MNHEY, CDR2 SVGAGI, per germline. Trimming took 6 bases from V and 2 from J; bases not matched to a gene: 7.

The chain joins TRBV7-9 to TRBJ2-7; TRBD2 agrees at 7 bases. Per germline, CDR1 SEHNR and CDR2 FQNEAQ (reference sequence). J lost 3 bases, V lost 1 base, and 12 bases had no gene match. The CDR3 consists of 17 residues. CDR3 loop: CASSLGGGPRQIYEQYF. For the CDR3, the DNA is TGTGCCAGCAGCTTAGGCGGGGGACCCAGGCAGATCTACGAGCAGTACTTC.

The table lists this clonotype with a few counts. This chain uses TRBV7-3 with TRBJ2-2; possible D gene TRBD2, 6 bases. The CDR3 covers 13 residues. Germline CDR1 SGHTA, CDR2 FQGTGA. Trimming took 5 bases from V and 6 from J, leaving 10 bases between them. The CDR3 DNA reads TGTGCCAGCAGCCCTGCGGGGTCCGGGGAGCTGTTTTTT. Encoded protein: CASSPAGSGELFF.

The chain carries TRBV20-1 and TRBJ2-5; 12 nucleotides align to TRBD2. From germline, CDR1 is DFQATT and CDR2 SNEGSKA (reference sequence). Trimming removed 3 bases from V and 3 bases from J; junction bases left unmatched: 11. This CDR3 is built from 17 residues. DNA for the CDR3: TGCAGTGCTAGTTGGTCCCTCCCTAGCGGGGGGGAAGAGACCCAGTACTTC. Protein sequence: CSASWSLPSGGEETQYF.

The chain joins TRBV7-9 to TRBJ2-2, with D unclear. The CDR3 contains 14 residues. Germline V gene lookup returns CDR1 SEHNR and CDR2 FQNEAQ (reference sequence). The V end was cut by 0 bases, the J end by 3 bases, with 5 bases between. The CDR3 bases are TGTGCCAGCAGCTTAGCGCGGCACACCGGGGAGCTGTTTTTT. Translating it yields CASSLARHTGELFF.

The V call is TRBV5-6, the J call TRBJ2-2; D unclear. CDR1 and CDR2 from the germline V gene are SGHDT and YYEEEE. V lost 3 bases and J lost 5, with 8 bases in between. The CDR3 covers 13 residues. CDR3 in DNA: TGTGCCAGCAGCTGGGCCCCAACCGGGGAGCTGTTTTTT. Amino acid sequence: CASSWAPTGELFF.

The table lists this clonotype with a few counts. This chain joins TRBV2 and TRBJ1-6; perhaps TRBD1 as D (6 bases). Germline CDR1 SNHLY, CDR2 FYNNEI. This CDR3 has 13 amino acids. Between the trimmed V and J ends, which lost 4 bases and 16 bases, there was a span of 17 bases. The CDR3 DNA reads TGTGCCAGCAGTGGACGGGAAGGGGGGCTACTCCACTTT. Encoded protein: CASSGREGGLLHF.

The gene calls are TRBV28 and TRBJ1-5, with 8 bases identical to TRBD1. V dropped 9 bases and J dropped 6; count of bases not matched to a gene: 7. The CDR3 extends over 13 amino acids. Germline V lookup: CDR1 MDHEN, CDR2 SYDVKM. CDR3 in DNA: TGTGCCAGTCACAGGGGGATGATTCAGCCCCAGCATTTT. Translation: CASHRGMIQPQHF. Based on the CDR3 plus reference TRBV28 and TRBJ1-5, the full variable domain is DVKVTQSSRYLVKRTGEKVFLECVQDMDHENMFWYRQDPGLGLRLIYFSYDVKMKEKGDIPEGYSVSREKKERFSLILESASTNQTSMYLCASHRGMIQPQHFGDGTRLSIL.

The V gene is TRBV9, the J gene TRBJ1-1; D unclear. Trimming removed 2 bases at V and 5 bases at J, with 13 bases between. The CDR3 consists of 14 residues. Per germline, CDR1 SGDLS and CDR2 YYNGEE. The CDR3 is CASSVNVRGTEAFF. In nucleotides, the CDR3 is TGTGCCAGCAGCGTGAACGTCCGTGGGACTGAAGCTTTCTTT.

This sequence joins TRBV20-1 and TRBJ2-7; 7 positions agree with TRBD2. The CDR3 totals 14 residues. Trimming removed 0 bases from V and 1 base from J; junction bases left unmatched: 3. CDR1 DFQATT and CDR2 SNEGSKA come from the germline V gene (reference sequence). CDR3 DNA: TGCAGTGCTAGAGAACCTAGCGGATCCTACGAGCAGTACTTC. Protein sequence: CSAREPSGSYEQYF.

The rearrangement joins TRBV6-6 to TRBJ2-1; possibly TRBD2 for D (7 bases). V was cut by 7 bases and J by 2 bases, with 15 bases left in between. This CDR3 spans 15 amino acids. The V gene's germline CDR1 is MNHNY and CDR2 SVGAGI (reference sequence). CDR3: CASTRGAGPYNEQFF. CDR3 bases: TGTGCCAGCACCCGGGGGGCTGGCCCCTACAATGAGCAGTTCTTC.

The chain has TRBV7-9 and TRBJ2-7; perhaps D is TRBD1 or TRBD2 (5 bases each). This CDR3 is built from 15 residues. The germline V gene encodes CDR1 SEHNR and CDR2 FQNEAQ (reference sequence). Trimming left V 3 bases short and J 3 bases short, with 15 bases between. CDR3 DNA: TGTGCCAGCAGCTTCCTCGGGACGCCGAACTACGAGCAGTACGTC. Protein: CASSFLGTPNYEQYV.

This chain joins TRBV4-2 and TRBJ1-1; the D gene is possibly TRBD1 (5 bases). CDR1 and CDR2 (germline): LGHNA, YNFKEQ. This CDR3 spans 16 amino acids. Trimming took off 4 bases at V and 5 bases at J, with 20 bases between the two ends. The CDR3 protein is CASSPDTRAVITEAFF. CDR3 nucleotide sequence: TGTGCCAGCAGCCCGGACACCAGGGCGGTGATTACTGAAGCTTTCTTT.

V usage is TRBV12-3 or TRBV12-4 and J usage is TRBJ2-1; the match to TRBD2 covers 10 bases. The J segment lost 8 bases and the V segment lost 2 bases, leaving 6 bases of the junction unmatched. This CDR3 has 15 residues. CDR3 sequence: CASSLRSGGVDEQFF. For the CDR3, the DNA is TGTGCCAGCAGTTTACGGAGCGGGGGGGTAGATGAGCAGTTCTTC.